This is a list of T cell receptor beta chains from one sample in a study of PD-L1 blockade in urothelial cancer. Sequenced by immunoSEQ multiplex PCR; TCRdb stores in-frame clones only, minus some. The data hold around 19,000 clones, with over 75% observed a single time. Sequencing used PBMCs, obtained around atezolizumab (anti-PD-L1) treatment. The receptors were sampled from a man aged 45 to 65 with urothelial cancer. CDR3s include the opening cysteine and the closing phenylalanine or tryptophan. The D gene is left open where the match is weak. Not all rows give a size; the values are once, few, many and, for expanded clones, a class.

j_call,clone_size,d_call,v_call,cdr3_aa,cdr3_nt
TRBJ1-2,NA,TRBD1,TRBV19,CASSVEGQGARIYGYTF,TGTGCCAGTAGTGTTGAAGGACAGGGGGCGCGTATCTATGGCTACACCTTC
TRBJ1-1,few,NA,TRBV7-9,CASSPGEGPANTEAFF,TGTGCCAGCAGCCCGGGAGAGGGGCCGGCAAACACTGAAGCTTTCTTT
TRBJ1-2,NA,TRBD1,TRBV7-9,CASSLLVDRRGYGYTF,TGTGCCAGCAGCCTACTTGTGGACAGGCGAGGCTATGGCTACACCTTC
TRBJ1-2,NA,TRBD1,TRBV7-6,CASSSWTGGDGYTF,TGTGCCAGCAGCTCATGGACAGGGGGCGATGGCTACACCTTC
TRBJ1-1,few,NA,TRBV11-2,CASSLDPGAAFF,TGTGCCAGCAGCTTAGATCCAGGGGCGGCTTTCTTT
TRBJ1-1,NA,NA,TRBV12-5,CASGLVLGAMGEAFF,TGTGCTAGTGGTTTGGTACTTGGGGCAATGGGTGAAGCTTTCTTT
TRBJ2-1,NA,TRBD2,TRBV28,CASSPLAGGMNEQFF,TGTGCCAGCAGTCCCCTAGCGGGGGGGATGAATGAGCAGTTCTTC
TRBJ1-1,few,TRBD1,TRBV2,CASRRTGGMNTEAFF,TGTGCCAGCAGAAGGACAGGAGGCATGAACACTGAAGCTTTCTTT
TRBJ2-1,NA,NA,TRBV4-1,CASSQDGRGLHYNEQFF,TGCGCCAGCAGCCAAGACGGGCGGGGCCTGCACTACAATGAGCAGTTCTTC
TRBJ2-5,NA,TRBD1,TRBV5-1,CASSFIHRGRGSSQETQYF,TGCGCCAGCAGCTTCATCCACAGGGGGCGCGGGTCATCCCAAGAGACCCAGTACTTC
TRBJ2-3,NA,NA,TRBV5-4,CASSLDGYTQYF,TGTGCCAGCAGCTTGGATGGCTATACGCAGTATTTT
TRBJ1-3,NA,NA,TRBV7-8,CASSSFSGNTIYF,TGTGCCAGCAGCTCTTTCTCTGGAAACACCATATATTTT
TRBJ2-5,NA,NA,TRBV18,CASSPGFQGTQYF,TGTGCCAGCTCGCCCGGGTTTCAAGGGACCCAGTACTTC
TRBJ2-1,NA,TRBD2,TRBV5-4,CAGGGASYNEQFF,TGTGCCGGCGGGGGGGCGTCCTACAATGAGCAGTTCTTC
TRBJ2-1,NA,NA,TRBV7-2,CASSLTPGAYNEQFF,TGTGCCAGCAGCTTAACCCCGGGGGCCTACAATGAGCAGTTCTTC
TRBJ2-3,few,NA,TRBV4-2,CASSQVRTSSLDTQYF,TGTGCCAGCAGCCAAGTCCGAACTAGTTCACTAGATACGCAGTATTTT
TRBJ1-5,once,NA,TRBV10-3,CAISDYSNQPQHF,TGTGCCATCAGCGACTATAGCAATCAGCCCCAGCATTTT
TRBJ1-4,few,TRBD1,TRBV4-1,CASSQEGGPNEKLFF,TGCGCCAGCAGCCAAGAAGGGGGCCCGAATGAAAAACTGTTTTTT
TRBJ1-1,few,NA,TRBV7-9,CASSSPPIGEAFF,TGTGCCAGCAGCTCCCCCCCGATCGGGGAAGCTTTCTTT
TRBJ2-5,few,NA,TRBV4-2,CASSQDRPGQETQYF,TGTGCCAGCAGCCAAGATCGCCCCGGGCAAGAGACCCAGTACTTC
TRBJ1-5,NA,NA,TRBV28,CASSPYAGNNQPQHF,TGTGCCAGCAGCCCCTACGCAGGGAACAATCAGCCCCAGCATTTT
TRBJ1-1,NA,NA,TRBV7-8,CASSFGRGNTEAFF,TGTGCCAGCAGCTTCGGCCGGGGGAACACTGAAGCTTTCTTT
TRBJ1-5,medium-sized,NA,TRBV2,CASTLSGVNQPQHF,TGTGCCAGCACATTGTCAGGGGTCAATCAGCCCCAGCATTTT
TRBJ2-2,NA,NA,TRBV7-2,CASSLFDTGELFF,TGTGCCAGCAGCTTATTCGACACCGGGGAGCTGTTTTTT
TRBJ1-1,NA,TRBD1,TRBV7-9,CASREGTVNTEAFF,TGTGCCAGCAGGGAAGGGACAGTGAACACTGAAGCTTTCTTT
TRBJ1-3,NA,NA,TRBV29-1,CSVGQGGPGNTIYF,TGCAGCGTTGGCCAGGGAGGCCCTGGAAACACCATATATTTT
TRBJ2-3,NA,NA,TRBV6-5,CASSSREAVGAVFWYF,NA
TRBJ2-1,NA,TRBD2,TRBV6-5,CASSYARASGINEQFF,TGTGCCAGCAGTTACGCTCGGGCTAGCGGGATCAATGAGCAGTTCTTC
TRBJ1-6,NA,TRBD1,TRBV10-2,CASQTGDAYNSPLHF,TGCGCCAGCCAGACAGGGGACGCCTATAATTCACCCCTCCACTTT
TRBJ1-2,NA,TRBD1,TRBV6-1,CASSRGQGDGYTF,TGTGCCAGCAGTAGGGGACAGGGGGATGGCTACACCTTC
TRBJ2-1,NA,TRBD1,TRBV10-1,CASSSPGTGGGEQFF,TGCGCCAGCAGTAGTCCCGGGACAGGGGGCGGTGAGCAGTTCTTC
TRBJ2-1,NA,TRBD1,TRBV27,CASSYRGNEQFF,TGTGCCAGCAGTTACAGGGGTAATGAGCAGTTCTTC
TRBJ1-3,NA,NA,TRBV6-1,CASSEEVLQGRNTIYF,TGTGCCAGCAGTGAAGAAGTATTACAGGGAAGAAACACCATATATTTT
TRBJ1-2,NA,NA,TRBV30,CAWSRAGQNGYTF,TGTGCCTGGAGTCGGGCAGGGCAGAATGGCTACACCTTC
TRBJ1-5,once,NA,TRBV9,CASSVEGGNQPQHF,TGTGCCAGCAGCGTAGAGGGGGGCAATCAGCCCCAGCATTTT
TRBJ1-6,NA,TRBD1,TRBV10-3,CAISTGQGTNSPLHF,TGTGCCATCAGTACGGGACAGGGGACCAATTCACCCCTCCACTTT
TRBJ1-5,NA,NA,TRBV12-1,CASSCCSRGRQPQHF,TGTGCCAGCAGCTGTTGCTCCAGGGGACGACAGCCCCAGCATTTT
TRBJ2-2,NA,NA,TRBV7-3,CASSPLTNTGELFF,TGTGCCAGCAGCCCACTGACTAACACCGGGGAGCTGTTTTTT
TRBJ2-2,NA,TRBD2,TRBV2,CASSGTSGRNANTGELFF,TGTGCCAGCAGTGGGACTAGCGGGAGGAACGCGAACACCGGGGAGCTGTTTTTT
TRBJ2-5,NA,TRBD1,TRBV7-3,CASSLKTGGQETQYF,TGTGCCAGCAGCTTAAAGACAGGGGGCCAAGAGACCCAGTACTTC
TRBJ2-5,NA,TRBD2,TRBV29-1,CSVEGSAGGRETQYF,TGCAGCGTTGAAGGGTCAGCGGGGGGGCGCGAGACCCAGTACTTC